A single sample is the source of the 32 T cell receptor beta chains below, sequenced in a study of STAT5B mutations in CD4+ large granular lymphocyte leukemia. Using immunoSEQ multiplex PCR, the repertoire was profiled, and TCRdb retains in-frame clones only, with some absent. The sample has more than 30,000 clones, around 73% seen once. Sequencing input: CD4+ T cells from blood buffy coats. The receptors shown here come from a human donor in good health.

The chain joins TRBV27 to TRBJ2-1; 11 positions agree with TRBD2. The CDR3 covers 15 residues. The germline V gene has CDR1 MNHEY and CDR2 SMNVEV (reference sequence). The J segment lost 12 bases and the V segment lost 5 bases, leaving 12 bases of the junction unmatched. CDR3 sequence reads: CASSPRGLAGGGQFF. In DNA form, the CDR3 reads TGTGCCAGCAGTCCCAGAGGGCTAGCGGGAGGTGGGCAGTTCTTC.

This chain links TRBV2 with TRBJ2-2, with D hard to call. Trimming left V 4 bases short and J 5 bases short, with 11 bases between. Germline V gene data show CDR1 as SNHLY and CDR2 as FYNNEI. The CDR3 loop spans 14 amino acids. CDR3 nucleotides: TGTGCCAGCAGTGTGCGGACCCAGACCGGGGAGCTGTTTTTT. Protein product: CASSVRTQTGELFF.

V and J are TRBV9 and TRBJ2-1, with D possibly matching TRBD2 (6 bases). The germline CDR1 and CDR2 sequences are SGDLS and YYNGEE. Trimming shortened V by 2 bases and J by 8 bases, and 20 bases separated the two germline ends. CDR3 size: 16 residues. CDR3 residues: CASSVGSLGTVDEQFF. In DNA, the CDR3 is TGTGCCAGCAGCGTGGGGTCTTTAGGGACTGTCGATGAGCAGTTCTTC.

The V and J genes are TRBV7-7 and TRBJ1-6; D is undetermined. Germline V gene lookup returns CDR1 SSHAT and CDR2 FNYEAQ (reference sequence). V lost 6 bases and J lost 1, with 4 bases in between. The CDR3 is 13 residues long. CDR3 in DNA: TGTGCCAGCAGTGAATCCTATAATTCACCCCTCCACTTT. It is translated as CASSESYNSPLHF.

The gene calls are TRBV27 and TRBJ2-5, with a possible D match to TRBD2 (6 bases). The CDR3 totals 14 residues. Between the trimmed V and J ends, which lost 4 bases and 5 bases, there was a span of 14 bases. CDR1 and CDR2 (germline): MNHEY, SMNVEV (reference sequence). The CDR3 region has the DNA TGTGCCAGCAGTTCCGTCTGGGGGGAGGAGACCCAGTACTTC. This encodes CASSSVWGEETQYF.

This clone is a singleton in its sample. The genes are TRBV28 and TRBJ2-1; unclear D gene. This CDR3 comprises 17 residues. V was shortened by 6 bases and J by 3 bases, with 21 bases between the two germline ends. CDR1 and CDR2 from the germline V gene are MDHEN and SYDVKM. The CDR3 is CASSLTPLRTIYNEQFF. The CDR3, as DNA: TGTGCCAGCAGCCTTACCCCTCTCAGGACCATCTACAATGAGCAGTTCTTC. Full variable domain (missing parts from reference TRBV28 and TRBJ2-1): DVKVTQSSRYLVKRTGEKVFLECVQDMDHENMFWYRQDPGLGLRLIYFSYDVKMKEKGDIPEGYSVSREKKERFSLILESASTNQTSMYLCASSLTPLRTIYNEQFFGPGTRLTVL.

This clone was recorded only once. Other DNA sequences in this specimen translate into the identical CDR3. The chain has TRBV6-6 and TRBJ2-7; the D gene is possibly TRBD1 (6 bases). Trimming stripped 6 bases from V and 3 bases from J, with 12 bases between. CDR1 and CDR2 (germline): MNHNY, SVGAGI (reference sequence). The CDR3 runs 13 residues. Written as DNA, the CDR3 is TGTGCCAGCAGCTACGGACAGTTCTACGAGCAGTACTTC. It specifies CASSYGQFYEQYF.

This rearrangement joins TRBV21-1 to TRBJ2-7. TRBV21-1 represents a pseudogene. The CDR3 has 14 residues. The CDR3 loop is CASSKHGVRYEQYF. The CDR3, as DNA: TGTGCCAGCAGCAAACATGGGGTCAGATACGAGCAGTACTTC.

V gene TRBV7-2 combines with J gene TRBJ1-6; TRBD1 is a possible D gene (6 bases). Germline V CDR1 and CDR2: SGHTA, FQGNSA. V shed 1 base and J shed 4 bases, with 17 bases lying between them. The CDR3 runs to 18 residues. Here the CDR3 DNA reads TGTGCCAGCAGCTTAGAAGGGAGAACAGGGTTATATAATTCACCCCTCCACTTT. As protein: CASSLEGRTGLYNSPLHF.

This clone showed up just once. The chain couples TRBV10-1 to TRBJ2-7; TRBD2 agrees at 9 bases. Looked up from germline, CDR1 is WNHNN and CDR2 is SYGVQD (reference sequence). The CDR3 spans 16 residues. J gave up 3 bases and V 6 bases, and 12 bases lay outside the gene matches. The CDR3 coding sequence is TGCGCCAGCAGCCCTCTGGCTAGCGGGAAAAGCTACGAGCAGTACTTC. Translated: CASSPLASGKSYEQYF.

This sequence joins TRBV7-2 and TRBJ1-4, with D possibly being TRBD1 (6 bases). Looked up from germline, CDR1 is SGHTA and CDR2 is FQGNSA. V was pared by 7 bases and J by 8 bases, with 20 bases between. The length of the CDR3 is 15 residues. The CDR3 coding sequence is TGTGCCAGCACCCTGTCGGGGGGGCTCGGGGAAAAACTGTTTTTT. It is translated as CASTLSGGLGEKLFF. Drawing the rest from reference TRBV7-2 and TRBJ1-4, the complete variable domain is GAGVSQSPSNKVTEKGKDVELRCDPISGHTALYWYRQSLGQGLEFLIYFQGNSAPDKSGLPSDRFSAERTGGSVSTLTIQRTQQEDSAVYLCASTLSGGLGEKLFFGSGTQLSVL.

This clone was detected once. The J gene is TRBJ2-1, the V gene TRBV10-3; no reliable D call. The length of the CDR3 is 16 residues. Germline V gene data show CDR1 as ENHRY and CDR2 as SYGVKD. Deletions cut 0 bases from V and 7 bases from J, with 16 bases between. For the CDR3, the DNA is TGTGCCATCAGTGAGTCGAGGAACCCCGGCGTGAATGAGCAGTTCTTC. Its protein product is CAISESRNPGVNEQFF.

This clone was counted a single time. The chain uses TRBV11-2 and TRBJ2-5; D may correspond to TRBD1 or TRBD2 (5 bases each). CDR3 length: 13 amino acids. Germline values: CDR1 SGHAT, CDR2 FQNNGV. Trimming left V 3 bases short and J 5 bases short, with 10 bases between. The CDR3 sequence is CASSFGGPETQYF. In DNA form, the CDR3 reads TGTGCCAGCAGCTTTGGGGGTCCGGAGACCCAGTACTTC.

This clone was found once. V gene TRBV5-4 combines with J gene TRBJ2-3; 7 positions agree with TRBD2. Germline V gene sequence: CDR1 SGHNT, CDR2 YYREEE (reference sequence). The J segment lost 4 bases and the V segment lost 4 bases, leaving 12 bases of the junction unmatched. This CDR3 has 16 residues. CDR3 amino acids: CASSLEAAGIPDTQYF. In nucleotides, the CDR3 is TGTGCCAGCAGCCTTGAGGCAGCGGGGATCCCAGATACGCAGTATTTT.

This clone has more than one count but fewer than ten. The CDR3 here is CASADNPGTVSYEQYF. The CDR3 coding sequence is TGCGCCAGCGCAGACAACCCCGGGACGGTCTCCTACGAGCAGTACTTC. The rearrangement joins TRBV10-1 to TRBJ2-7, with D perhaps given as TRBD1 or TRBD2 (5 bases each). The germline V gene has CDR1 WNHNN and CDR2 SYGVQD (reference sequence). V lost 8 bases and J 0 bases, leaving 20 bases between the germline ends. The CDR3 consists of 16 residues.

This clone turned up a few times. The chain couples TRBV28 to TRBJ1-6; TRBD1 matches 10 bases. The CDR3 is made up of 15 amino acids. V lost 4 bases, J lost 7 bases, and 4 bases stayed unmatched. Germline CDR1 MDHEN, CDR2 SYDVKM. The DNA for the CDR3 is TGTGCCAGCAGTTCAGGGGGACAGGGGAATTCACCCCTCCACTTT. Protein sequence: CASSSGGQGNSPLHF.

This clone has just a few counts. The gene calls are TRBV4-1 and TRBJ2-3; D is unresolved. The CDR3 extends over 15 amino acids. Germline V gene data show CDR1 as MGHRA and CDR2 as YSYEKL. The V end lost 1 base, the J end lost 3 bases, and 11 bases lay between the germline ends. The CDR3 protein is CASSQGSQWTDTQYF. CDR3 coding DNA: TGCGCCAGCAGCCAAGGCTCCCAGTGGACAGATACGCAGTATTTT.

V usage is TRBV6-5 and J usage is TRBJ2-5; D is tentatively TRBD1 or TRBD2 (7 bases each). The end of the DNA fits TRBJ2-7 better, so the J call may be wrong. This CDR3 has 15 amino acids. Per germline, CDR1 MNHEY and CDR2 SVGAGI. The CDR3 nucleotides read TGTGCCAGCAGTCCGACAGGGAGGGGCTCCTACGAGCAGTACTTC. Protein sequence: CASSPTGRGSYEQYF.

The V gene is TRBV10-2, the J gene TRBJ2-5; no clear D gene. The CDR3 length is 11 residues. The V end was cut by 6 bases, the J end by 2 bases, with 4 bases between. Germline V CDR1 and CDR2: WSHSY, SAAADI. As DNA, the CDR3 is TGCGCCAGCAGGGGGCAAGAGACCCAGTACTTC. Protein product: CASRGQETQYF.

The V call is TRBV6-1, the J call TRBJ2-5; D is perhaps TRBD2 (5 bases). Germline values: CDR1 MNHNS, CDR2 SASEGT. This CDR3 is built from 12 residues. V lost 6 bases and J lost 7, with 12 bases in between. In nucleotides, the CDR3 is TGTGCCAGCAGGAGGGAGACTGTGACCCAGTACTTC. The encoded protein is CASRRETVTQYF.

This rearrangement joins TRBV7-8 to TRBJ1-5; no firm D call. V lost 0 bases and J 9 bases, leaving 6 bases between the germline ends. The CDR3 totals 12 residues. Germline loops: CDR1 SGHVS, CDR2 FQNEAQ. The chain's CDR3 is CASSLAGGPQHF. CDR3 sequence (DNA): TGTGCCAGCAGCTTAGCGGGAGGGCCCCAGCATTTT.

The V gene is TRBV9, the J gene TRBJ2-5; 12 bases agree with TRBD1. After removal of 1 base from V and 5 bases from J, the junction contained 9 bases not matched to a gene. This CDR3 contains 17 residues. Germline V gene sequence: CDR1 SGDLS, CDR2 YYNGEE. The DNA for the CDR3 is TGTGCCAGCAGCGTAAGGGCGGGACAGGGGGCGGGGGAGACCCAGTACTTC. This translates into CASSVRAGQGAGETQYF. Looking up the rest from reference TRBV9 and TRBJ2-5 gives the full variable domain: DSGVTQTPKHLITATGQRVTLRCSPRSGDLSVYWYQQSLDQGLQFLIQYYNGEERAKGNILERFSAQQFPDLHSELNLSSLELGDSALYFCASSVRAGQGAGETQYFGPGTRLLVL.

The chain recombines TRBV28 with TRBJ1-3, with 10 positions matching TRBD1. Looked up from germline, CDR1 is MDHEN and CDR2 is SYDVKM. The CDR3 has 14 amino acids. Germline trimming cut 3 bases from V and 8 bases from J; bases unmatched to any gene: 4. CDR3 DNA: TGTGCCAGCAGTTTCCAAGGACAGGGGGACACCATATATTTT. This encodes CASSFQGQGDTIYF.

The V call is TRBV9, the J call TRBJ1-3; 8 positions match TRBD1. The CDR3 covers 15 residues. Germline trimming cut 3 bases from V and 0 bases from J; bases unmatched to any gene: 2. The germline V gene encodes CDR1 SGDLS and CDR2 YYNGEE. As DNA, the CDR3 is TGTGCCAGCAGCGGACAGGGGTACTCTGGAAACACCATATATTTT. Translation gives CASSGQGYSGNTIYF.

V usage is TRBV18 and J usage is TRBJ2-2; a weak D match, TRBD1 (6 bases). CDR1 is KGHSH and CDR2 is LQKENI in the germline V gene. V lost 3 bases and J 2 bases, leaving 10 bases between the germline ends. The CDR3 extends over 15 amino acids. In nucleotides, the CDR3 is TGTGCCAGCTCACCGCAGGGGATAAACACCGGGGAGCTGTTTTTT. Protein: CASSPQGINTGELFF. The variable domain in full, completed from reference TRBV18 and TRBJ2-2, reads NAGVMQNPRHLVRRRGQEARLRCSPMKGHSHVYWYRQLPEEGLKFMVYLQKENIIDESGMPKERFSAEFPKEGPSILRIQQVVRGDSAAYFCASSPQGINTGELFFGEGSRLTVL.

The V and J genes are TRBV2 and TRBJ2-2, with D perhaps TRBD2 (5 bases). Per germline, CDR1 SNHLY and CDR2 FYNNEI. V lost 1 base to trimming and J lost 4 bases, with 13 bases between them. This CDR3 has 16 residues. The CDR3 region has the DNA TGTGCCAGCAGTGAAGAGGAGGCAACACTCACCGGGGAGCTGTTTTTT. Amino acids: CASSEEEATLTGELFF.

This chain joins TRBV11-2 and TRBJ2-1; TRBD2 matches 9 bases. The junction had 3 bases not matched to a gene; V was cut back by 4 bases and J by 8 bases. Looked up from germline, CDR1 is SGHAT and CDR2 is FQNNGV. The CDR3 sequence is 13 residues long. The CDR3 protein is CASSSRLADEQFF. CDR3 DNA: TGTGCCAGCAGCTCCCGACTAGCGGATGAGCAGTTCTTC.

The V gene is TRBV4-3, the J gene TRBJ1-3; D call uncertain. The CDR3 length is 15 residues. V was shortened by 1 base and J by 1 base, with 8 bases between the two germline ends. Per the germline V gene, CDR1 is LGHNA and CDR2 is YSLEER. As DNA, the CDR3 is TGCGCCAGCAGCCAAGGTGGAGGTTCTGGAAACACCATATATTTT. Residues: CASSQGGGSGNTIYF.

This clone was counted a single time. CDR3 protein: CASSPPGLDEQFF. The CDR3 DNA reads as TGTGCCAGCTCACCACCGGGCCTCGATGAGCAGTTCTTC. The V gene is TRBV18, the J gene TRBJ2-1; D is uncertain. The CDR3 extends over 13 amino acids. V dropped 0 bases and J dropped 8 bases, with 8 bases sitting between them. Germline-derived CDR1 and CDR2 are KGHSH and LQKENI.

The chain combines TRBV29-1 with TRBJ2-3, with TRBD2 identical over 11 bases. With V trimmed by 7 bases and J by 4 bases, 4 bases remained unmatched. This CDR3 is built from 13 residues. The V gene's germline CDR1 is SQVTM and CDR2 ANQGSEA. Here the CDR3 DNA reads TGCAGCGCCGTAGCGGGGGGGGCAGATACGCAGTATTTT. Protein: CSAVAGGADTQYF.

DNA for the CDR3: TGTGCCAGCAGTTACGCCTTAGGATTGCACATTCAGTACTTC. Its protein is CASSYALGLHIQYF. The V gene is TRBV6-7, the J gene TRBJ2-4; the D is unclear. TRBV6-7 is noted as an ORF with a role that remains uncertain. This CDR3 is 14 amino acids long. The V and J ends lost 2 bases and 8 bases respectively, with 13 bases between them.

The chain has TRBV30 and TRBJ2-7; 13 bases map to TRBD2. V was pared by 0 bases and J by 4 bases, with 3 bases of the junction left unmatched. Germline V gene lookup returns CDR1 GTSNPN and CDR2 SVGIG (reference sequence). This CDR3 region has 15 residues. Written as DNA, the CDR3 is TGTGCCTGGAGTGTAACTAGCGGGAGGGTATACGAGCAGTACTTC. It specifies CAWSVTSGRVYEQYF. Looking up the rest from reference TRBV30 and TRBJ2-7 gives the full variable domain: SQTIHQWPATLVQPVGSPLSLECTVEGTSNPNLYWYRQAAGRGLQLLFYSVGIGQISSEVPQNLSASRPQDRQFILSSKKLLLSDSGFYLCAWSVTSGRVYEQYFGPGTRLTVT.